The 29 T cell receptor beta chains presented below share a single source sample, sequenced in a study of blood T cells in healthy people across ages. Then a second PCR, running roughly 7 to 11 cycles, was carried out with a sample-barcoded 5' primer and a J-beta primer mix. TCRdb used MiXCR to reprocess the 5' RACE reads, holding one entry per CDR3 protein. The table lists over a million distinct CDR3 sequences, roughly two fifths of them singletons. Sequencing was performed on blood. The receptors derive from a woman aged 18 to 35 in good health.

This clonotype was seen more than once but under ten times. The chain links TRBV7-9 to TRBJ1-2, with TRBD1 identical over 8 bases. Germline CDR1 SEHNR, CDR2 FQNEAQ (reference sequence). The CDR3 totals 15 residues. After removal of 5 bases from V and 1 base from J, the junction contained 6 bases not matched to a gene. CDR3 amino acids: CASSTRQGINYGYTF. The CDR3 region has the DNA TGTGCCAGCAGCACCCGACAGGGGATTAACTATGGCTACACCTTC.

This chain joins TRBV5-1 and TRBJ1-1; D uncertain. This CDR3 has 17 residues. V was trimmed by 0 bases and J by 0 bases, leaving 15 bases between them. Germline CDR1 SGHRS, CDR2 YFSETQ. CDR3 bases: TGCGCCAGCAGCTTGGAGCGGCTAGGATTCATGAACACTGAAGCTTTCTTT. Translation: CASSLERLGFMNTEAFF.

This clonotype was seen a few times. J is TRBJ2-7 and V is TRBV5-5; TRBD1 might be the D (5 bases). Germline CDR1 and CDR2: SGHKS and YYEKEE (reference sequence). With 3 bases removed from V and 1 base from J, the gap between germline ends came to 14 bases. The CDR3 contains 15 residues. Here the CDR3 DNA reads TGTGCCAGCAGCTGGGAAGGGGCCCCATCCTACGAGCAGTACTTC. Residues: CASSWEGAPSYEQYF.

This clonotype was counted at least ten times. V gene TRBV4-1 combines with J gene TRBJ2-7; D possibly uses TRBD1 or TRBD2 (5 bases each). V dropped 0 bases and J dropped 3 bases, with 21 bases sitting between them. Germline lookup yields CDR1 MGHRA and CDR2 YSYEKL. The CDR3 totals 18 residues. Here the CDR3 DNA reads TGCGCCAGCAGCCAAGATATGGTCTCTGGGACGACGAGCTACGAGCAGTACTTC. It encodes CASSQDMVSGTTSYEQYF.

This clonotype was seen a few times. This chain connects TRBV20-1 to TRBJ2-3, with D unclear. This CDR3 is built from 14 residues. Germline CDR1 is DFQATT and CDR2 is SNEGSKA (reference sequence). Trimming took off 5 bases at V and 2 bases at J, with 14 bases between the two ends. The CDR3 coding sequence is TGCAGTGCTTCCGACCGAACAACCACAGATACGCAGTATTTT. Protein product: CSASDRTTTDTQYF.

Of note for this clonotype: One end of the junction is discordant with germline, which a read error may explain. This chain connects TRBV27 to TRBJ1-5; maybe TRBD1 (6 bases). CDR3 length: 16 amino acids. Germline V gene data show CDR1 as MNHEY and CDR2 as SMNVEV (reference sequence). CDR3 in amino acids: CASSLYLRGGKQPQHF. The CDR3 coding sequence is TGTGCCAGCAGTTTATATCTCAGGGGAGGCAAGCAGCCCCAGCATTTT.

V gene TRBV6-5 combines with J gene TRBJ2-1; TRBD2 matches at 10 bases. Germline CDR1 MNHEY, CDR2 SVGAGI. Trimming at V came to 2 bases and at J to 10 bases, leaving 11 bases not matched to a gene. The CDR3 has 16 amino acids. CDR3 residues: CASSYPGPSGSREQFF. CDR3 sequence (DNA): TGTGCCAGCAGTTACCCTGGTCCTAGCGGGAGTAGAGAGCAGTTCTTC.

This clonotype showed up just a few times. V gene TRBV7-6 combines with J gene TRBJ2-1; the D call may be TRBD1 or TRBD2 (5 bases each). CDR1 and CDR2 from the germline V gene are SGHVS and FNYEAQ. The CDR3 spans 15 residues. Trimming removed 5 bases at V and 7 bases at J, with 18 bases between. The CDR3, as DNA: TGTGCCAGCAGCCCCATTGAGGGCAGGGCAAATGAGCAGTTCTTC. Translated, it gives CASSPIEGRANEQFF.

Turning to this clonotype: A much larger clonotype is one base distant, so this may be a read error. J is TRBJ2-7 and V is TRBV4-1; D unclear. Germline V gene lookup returns CDR1 MGHRA and CDR2 YSYEKL. The CDR3 runs 16 residues. CDR3 sequence reads: CASSPLDTGSPYEKYF. CDR3 coding DNA: TGCGCCAGCAGCCCCTTAGACACGGGTTCCCCCTACGAGAAGTACTTC.

The rearrangement joins TRBV2 to TRBJ2-4, with no clear D. V lost 3 bases and J 5 bases, leaving 8 bases between the germline ends. Germline lookup yields CDR1 SNHLY and CDR2 FYNNEI. This CDR3 has 13 amino acids. CDR3 nucleotide sequence: TGTGCCAGCAGTGATACATGGGAAAACATTCAGTACTTC. Its protein product is CASSDTWENIQYF.

This clonotype was counted only a few times. The chain employs TRBV7-2 and TRBJ2-5; D might be TRBD1 or TRBD2, each matching 5 bases. The CDR3 is made up of 14 amino acids. Germline lookup yields CDR1 SGHTA and CDR2 FQGNSA. Trimming stripped 2 bases from V and 5 bases from J, with 12 bases between. The CDR3 sequence is CASSLWKGTETQYF. The CDR3 nucleotides are TGTGCCAGCAGCTTATGGAAGGGGACCGAGACCCAGTACTTC.

This clonotype was seen a handful of times. The rearrangement uses TRBV7-2 and TRBJ2-5; D may be TRBD2 (6 bases). Germline values: CDR1 SGHTA, CDR2 FQGNSA. CDR3 size: 15 residues. Trimming left V 0 bases short and J 8 bases short, with 16 bases between. The CDR3 region has the DNA TGTGCCAGCAGCTTAGCGCATGGAGGGATGAAAACCCAGTACTTC. Translated, it gives CASSLAHGGMKTQYF.

The chain links TRBV28 to TRBJ2-1; 10 bases line up with TRBD2. Losses at the gene ends were 7 bases for V and 9 bases for J; bases not matched to a gene: 12. CDR3 length: 15 amino acids. The germline gives CDR1 MDHEN, CDR2 SYDVKM. The CDR3 sequence is CASTPSGRGRVEQFF. For the CDR3, the DNA is TGTGCCAGCACACCTAGCGGGAGAGGTAGGGTTGAGCAGTTCTTC.

This clonotype was counted only a few times. Sequence at one end of the junction differs from germline and may be a read error. The chain is built from TRBV28 and TRBJ1-2; a weak D match, TRBD1 (5 bases). The CDR3 covers 14 residues. Germline CDR1 MDHEN, CDR2 SYDVKM. The CDR3 here is CGSIEPPGSGGYTF. The CDR3 DNA reads as TGTGGCAGCATCGAACCTCCAGGGTCGGGCGGCTACACCTTC.

This clonotype appeared once. The chain uses TRBV7-2 and TRBJ2-5, with TRBD1 matching over 7 bases. The assigned J gene may be wrong: the sequence end matches TRBJ2-7 better. The CDR3 is made up of 14 amino acids. Germline V gives CDR1 SGHTA, CDR2 FQGNSA. The CDR3 coding sequence is TGTGCCAGCAGCTTCGCAAGACAGGGCCACGAGCAGTACTTC. It translates to CASSFARQGHEQYF.

The CDR3 protein is CASRATGALNQPQHF. CDR3 DNA sequence: TGTGCCAGCAGGGCAACAGGGGCCTTAAATCAGCCCCAGCATTTT. The V gene is TRBV2, the J gene TRBJ1-5, with 7 positions matching TRBD1. CDR1 is SNHLY and CDR2 is FYNNEI in the germline V gene. The trim removed 6 bases at V and 4 bases at J, leaving 9 bases unmatched. The CDR3 length is 15 residues.

The chain links TRBV25-1 to TRBJ2-5; 8 nucleotides match TRBD1. The V gene's germline CDR1 is MGHDK and CDR2 SYGVNS. The CDR3 spans 16 residues. Trimming took 3 bases from V and 5 from J; bases not matched to a gene: 11. CDR3 amino acids: CASSDHRQGKVETQYF. Written as DNA, the CDR3 is TGTGCCAGCAGTGACCACCGACAGGGGAAGGTGGAGACCCAGTACTTC.

This clonotype occurred many times. The junction departs from the called germline gene at one end, perhaps through a read error. V is TRBV5-1 and J is TRBJ2-1; 10 nucleotides match TRBD2. CDR1 and CDR2 (germline): SGHRS, YFSETQ. This CDR3 is built from 15 residues. Written as DNA, the CDR3 is TGTGCCAGCAGCTTGGGTAGCGGGGGGAACAATGAGCAGTTCTTC. This gives the protein CASSLGSGGNNEQFF.

The rearrangement joins TRBV7-9 to TRBJ2-2; 11 nucleotides align to TRBD2. J gave up 6 bases and V 3 bases, and 6 bases lay outside the gene matches. The CDR3 loop spans 16 amino acids. In germline, CDR1 is SEHNR, CDR2 FQNEAQ (reference sequence). The CDR3 nucleotides read TGTGCCAGCAGCTTCGGGACTAGCGGAGCCCCCGGGGAGCTGTTTTTT. It translates to CASSFGTSGAPGELFF.

The chain carries TRBV3-1 and TRBJ1-2, with a weak D call TRBD1 (5 bases). Looked up from germline, CDR1 is LGHDT and CDR2 is YNNKEL (reference sequence). CDR3 length: 15 amino acids. With 6 bases removed from V and 0 bases from J, the gap between germline ends came to 14 bases. The CDR3 DNA reads as TGTGCCAGCAGAGACGTCGGGGGAGCTAACTATGGCTACACCTTC. This encodes CASRDVGGANYGYTF.

Comments on this clonotype: The junction shows a germline mismatch at one end, possibly a read error. As DNA, the CDR3 is TGCAGTGCTAGAGATAACAGGGCTAATGAAAAACCGTTTTTT. Translating gives CSARDNRANEKPFF. The rearrangement uses TRBV20-1 and TRBJ1-4; weak D call: TRBD1 (6 bases). CDR3 length equals 14 residues. The germline V gene encodes CDR1 DFQATT and CDR2 SNEGSKA (reference sequence).

The DNA of the CDR3 is TGCGCCAGCAGCCAACCCTTACAGGGCTGGGGGACTGAAGCTTTCTTT. Translation: CASSQPLQGWGTEAFF. This chain connects TRBV4-1 to TRBJ1-1, with D maybe TRBD1 (6 bases). CDR1 and CDR2 from the germline V gene are MGHRA and YSYEKL. CDR3 length equals 16 residues. Trimming took off 2 bases at V and 5 bases at J, with 18 bases between the two ends.

Concerning this clonotype itself: This may stem from a read error, because a much larger clone lies one nucleotide away. The V gene is TRBV6-4, the J gene TRBJ2-6, with D unclear. This CDR3 is built from 16 residues. V lost 5 bases, J lost 0 bases, and 11 bases lay in between. CDR1 is MRHNA, CDR2 SNTAGT, per germline. CDR3 amino acids: CASSKSAVSGANVLTF. CDR3 DNA sequence: TGTGCCAGCAGTAAATCTGCGGTCTCTGGGGCCAACGTCCTGACTTTC.

CDR3 in amino acids: CASSGGGGDRNEQYF. The CDR3 DNA follows: TGTGCCAGCAGTGGTGGGGGGGGGGATCGCAATGAGCAGTACTTC. This rearrangement joins TRBV12-3 or TRBV12-4 to TRBJ2-5; 7 bases are shared with TRBD2. The V gene end was trimmed by 5 bases and the J gene end by 11 bases; junction bases not matched to a gene: 17. This CDR3 has 15 residues.

This chain joins TRBV12-5 and TRBJ2-1; 10 positions agree with TRBD2. This CDR3 region has 17 residues. The V segment lost 1 base and the J segment 3 bases; nucleotides outside the gene matches: 6. From germline, CDR1 is LGHNT and CDR2 FRNRAP. The CDR3 reads CASGLARRTSGYNEQFF. Here the CDR3 DNA reads TGTGCTAGTGGTTTGGCAAGGCGGACTAGCGGCTACAATGAGCAGTTCTTC.

The chain employs TRBV12-3 or TRBV12-4 and TRBJ2-7, with D tentatively TRBD1 or TRBD2 (6 bases each). V was trimmed by 8 bases and J by 6 bases, leaving 11 bases between them. This CDR3 spans 11 amino acids. The DNA of the CDR3 is TGTGCCAGCGGAGGGGGGCGCGAGCAGTACTTC. It translates to CASGGGREQYF.

The chain couples TRBV6-2 or TRBV6-3 to TRBJ2-7; 9 bases agree with TRBD2. J gave up 7 bases and V 2 bases, and 15 bases lay outside the gene matches. CDR1 and CDR2 (germline): MNHEY, SVGEGT. The length of the CDR3 is 17 residues. DNA of the CDR3: TGTGCCAGCAGTTACAATCCGCGGGGGGGCTCTTACAATGAGCAGTACTTC. This gives the protein CASSYNPRGGSYNEQYF.

This clonotype was seen a handful of times. The J gene is TRBJ2-7, the V gene TRBV5-5, with TRBD2 matching over 9 bases. CDR3 length: 17 amino acids. V shed 4 bases and J 6 bases; nucleotides not matched to a gene: 17. CDR1 is SGHKS, CDR2 YYEKEE, per germline (reference sequence). For the CDR3, the DNA is TGTGCCAGCAGCGCGGTTGCTTCTAGCGGGGTGAGTGGCGAGCAGTACTTC. It translates to CASSAVASSGVSGEQYF.

The sample holds one count of this clonotype. The chain couples TRBV5-1 to TRBJ1-6; D gene uncertain. Per germline, CDR1 SGHRS and CDR2 YFSETQ. The CDR3 is 14 amino acids. V lost 0 bases and J 7 bases, leaving 8 bases between the germline ends. The DNA for the CDR3 is TGCGCCAGCAGCTTGGTCACAGAGAATTCACCCCTCCACTTT. Translated, it gives CASSLVTENSPLHF.